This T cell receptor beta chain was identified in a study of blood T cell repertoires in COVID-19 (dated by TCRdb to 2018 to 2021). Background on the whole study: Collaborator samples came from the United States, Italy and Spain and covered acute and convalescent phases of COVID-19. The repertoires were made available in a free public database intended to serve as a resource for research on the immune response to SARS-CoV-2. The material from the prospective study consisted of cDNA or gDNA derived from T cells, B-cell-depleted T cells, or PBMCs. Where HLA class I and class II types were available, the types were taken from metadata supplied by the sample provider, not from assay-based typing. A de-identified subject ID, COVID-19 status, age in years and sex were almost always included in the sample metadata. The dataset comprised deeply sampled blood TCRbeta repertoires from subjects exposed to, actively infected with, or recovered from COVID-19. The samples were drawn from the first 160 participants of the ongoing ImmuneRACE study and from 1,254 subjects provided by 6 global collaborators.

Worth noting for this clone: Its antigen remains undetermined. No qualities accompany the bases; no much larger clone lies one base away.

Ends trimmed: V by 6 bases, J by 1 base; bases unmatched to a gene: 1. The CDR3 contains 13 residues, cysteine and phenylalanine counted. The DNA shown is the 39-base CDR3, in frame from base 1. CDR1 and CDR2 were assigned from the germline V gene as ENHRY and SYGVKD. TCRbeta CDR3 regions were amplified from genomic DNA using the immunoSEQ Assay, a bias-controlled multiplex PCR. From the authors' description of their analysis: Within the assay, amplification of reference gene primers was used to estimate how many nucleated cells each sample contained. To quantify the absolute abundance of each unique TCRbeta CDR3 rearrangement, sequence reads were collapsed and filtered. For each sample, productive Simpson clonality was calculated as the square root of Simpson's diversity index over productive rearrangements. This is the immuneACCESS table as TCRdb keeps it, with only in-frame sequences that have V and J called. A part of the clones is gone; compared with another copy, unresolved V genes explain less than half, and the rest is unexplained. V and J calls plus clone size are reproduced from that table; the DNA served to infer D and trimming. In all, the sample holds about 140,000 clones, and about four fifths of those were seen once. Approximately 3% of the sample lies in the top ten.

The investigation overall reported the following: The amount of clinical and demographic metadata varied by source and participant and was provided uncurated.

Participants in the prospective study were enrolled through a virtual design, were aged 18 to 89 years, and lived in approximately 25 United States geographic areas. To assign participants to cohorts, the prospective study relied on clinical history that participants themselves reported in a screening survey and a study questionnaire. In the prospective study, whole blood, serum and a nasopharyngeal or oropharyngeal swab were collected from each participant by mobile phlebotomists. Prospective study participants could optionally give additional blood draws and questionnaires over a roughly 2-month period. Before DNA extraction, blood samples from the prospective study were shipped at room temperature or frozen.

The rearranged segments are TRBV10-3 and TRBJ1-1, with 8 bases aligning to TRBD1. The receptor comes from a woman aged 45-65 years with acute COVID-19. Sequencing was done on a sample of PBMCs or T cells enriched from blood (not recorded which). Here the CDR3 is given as CAIRGQANTEAFF. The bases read TGTGCCATCAGGGGACAGGCGAACACTGAAGCTTTCTTT.